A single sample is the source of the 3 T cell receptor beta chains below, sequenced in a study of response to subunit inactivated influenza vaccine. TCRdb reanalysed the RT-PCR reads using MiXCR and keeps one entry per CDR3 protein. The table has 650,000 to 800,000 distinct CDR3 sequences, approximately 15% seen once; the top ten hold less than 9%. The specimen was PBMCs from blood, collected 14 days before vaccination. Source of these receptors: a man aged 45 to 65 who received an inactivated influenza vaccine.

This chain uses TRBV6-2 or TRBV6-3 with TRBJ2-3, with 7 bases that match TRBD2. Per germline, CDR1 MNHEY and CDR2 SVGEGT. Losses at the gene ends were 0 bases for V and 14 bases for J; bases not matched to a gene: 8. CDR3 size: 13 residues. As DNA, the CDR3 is TGTGCCAGCAGTTACTCTCGGAGTTCTAGCGGGTATTTT. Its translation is CASSYSRSSSGYF.

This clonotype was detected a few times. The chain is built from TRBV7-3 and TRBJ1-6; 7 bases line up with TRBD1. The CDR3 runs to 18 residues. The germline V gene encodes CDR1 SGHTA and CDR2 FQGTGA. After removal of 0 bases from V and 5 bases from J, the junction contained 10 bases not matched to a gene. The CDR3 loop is CASSLTLTRGRDNSPLHF. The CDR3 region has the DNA TGTGCCAGCAGCTTAACGTTAACGAGGGGGCGGGATAATTCACCCCTCCACTTT.

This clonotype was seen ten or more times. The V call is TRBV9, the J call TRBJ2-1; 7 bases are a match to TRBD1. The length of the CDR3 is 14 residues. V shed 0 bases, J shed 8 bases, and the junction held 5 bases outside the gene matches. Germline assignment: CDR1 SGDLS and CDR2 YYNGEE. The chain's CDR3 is CASSVDHRGDEQFF. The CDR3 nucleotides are TGTGCCAGCAGCGTAGATCACAGGGGAGATGAGCAGTTCTTC. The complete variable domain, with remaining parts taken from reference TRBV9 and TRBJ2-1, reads DSGVTQTPKHLITATGQRVTLRCSPRSGDLSVYWYQQSLDQGLQFLIQYYNGEERAKGNILERFSAQQFPDLHSELNLSSLELGDSALYFCASSVDHRGDEQFFGPGTRLTVL.